The 11 T cell receptor beta chains in this list originate from one sample, sequenced in a study of patients and donors after allogeneic stem cell transplantation. Each CDR3 protein is one row after TCRdb ran MiXCR on the RT-PCR reads. The profile shows approximately 430,000 distinct CDR3 sequences, under 20% of them singletons. The sequenced sample was blood, either unsorted or a sorted T cell fraction (not recorded which). The receptors were sampled from a human donor who was either an allogeneic HSCT recipient or a stem cell or donor lymphocyte infusion donor (not recorded which). It is not recorded whose cells these are; they may come from a transplant donor.

This clonotype was detected ten times or more. J is TRBJ2-1 and V is TRBV12-3 or TRBV12-4, with D perhaps TRBD1 (6 bases). Between the trimmed V and J ends, which lost 2 bases and 5 bases, there was a span of 13 bases. This CDR3 region has 15 residues. This chain's CDR3 is CASSLTPGQNNEQFF. Here the CDR3 DNA reads TGTGCCAGCAGTTTAACCCCCGGACAGAACAATGAGCAGTTCTTC.

This clonotype was counted once. J is TRBJ2-1 and V is TRBV12-3 or TRBV12-4; 16 bases fit TRBD2. The V segment lost 6 bases and the J segment 4 bases; nucleotides outside the gene matches: 9. This CDR3 contains 18 residues. The CDR3 reads CASRGGLAGGHGYNEQFF. For the CDR3, the DNA is TGTGCCAGCAGAGGGGGACTAGCGGGAGGGCATGGTTACAATGAGCAGTTCTTC.

The chain couples TRBV6-5 to TRBJ2-7; D is undetermined. The CDR3 extends over 17 amino acids. The germline gives CDR1 MNHEY, CDR2 SVGAGI. V lost 0 bases and J 6 bases, leaving 21 bases between the germline ends. The CDR3 nucleotides are TGTGCCAGCAGTTACTCGGATCTAACGTTGGCTATCGGCGAGCAGTACTTC. Encoded protein: CASSYSDLTLAIGEQYF.

The chain couples TRBV10-3 to TRBJ2-2, with D perhaps TRBD2 (5 bases). In germline, CDR1 is ENHRY, CDR2 SYGVKD. This CDR3 region has 15 residues. The germline V and J ends were trimmed by 0 bases and 3 bases, with 8 bases remaining between them. Here the CDR3 reads CAISESKRYTGELFF. The CDR3 nucleotides are TGTGCCATCAGTGAGTCAAAGCGGTACACCGGGGAGCTGTTTTTT.

In its sample, this clonotype was seen a few times. The V call is TRBV6-1, the J call TRBJ1-1; D is undetermined. This CDR3 region has 13 residues. V was pared by 4 bases and J by 1 base, with 7 bases between. Germline values: CDR1 MNHNS, CDR2 SASEGT. DNA of the CDR3: TGTGCCAGCAGTGTAGAGAAGAACACTGAAGCTTTCTTT. Residues: CASSVEKNTEAFF.

In this sample, this clonotype turned up a few times. The chain is built from TRBV6-5 and TRBJ1-3; D gene unclear. Germline loops: CDR1 MNHEY, CDR2 SVGAGI. The V end was cut by 2 bases, the J end by 4 bases, with 9 bases between. The CDR3 extends over 14 amino acids. The CDR3 DNA sequence: TGTGCCAGCAGTTACAGGGAAGGGGGAAACACCATATATTTT. Translation gives CASSYREGGNTIYF.

The chain combines TRBV27 with TRBJ2-7; TRBD2 agrees at 8 bases. The V gene's germline CDR1 is MNHEY and CDR2 SMNVEV (reference sequence). J lost 1 base, V lost 6 bases, and 5 bases had no gene match. CDR3 size: 14 residues. For the CDR3, the DNA is TGTGCCAGCAGAACCTCTAGCGGGTCCTACGAGCAGTACTTC. Amino acids: CASRTSSGSYEQYF.

The rearrangement joins TRBV7-2 to TRBJ1-5; tentatively, D is TRBD1 (6 bases). This CDR3 is 15 amino acids long. Germline values: CDR1 SGHTA, CDR2 FQGNSA. V shed 4 bases and J shed 3 bases, with 13 bases lying between them. The chain's CDR3 is CASSSAGALNQPQHF. For the CDR3, the DNA is TGTGCCAGCAGCTCGGCGGGGGCTCTCAATCAGCCCCAGCATTTT.

This chain uses TRBV4-1 with TRBJ2-1; TRBD2 agrees at 14 bases. The CDR3 has 14 amino acids. V shed 2 bases and J 15 bases; nucleotides not matched to a gene: 6. Germline CDR1 is MGHRA and CDR2 is YSYEKL. Written as DNA, the CDR3 is TGCGCCAGCAGCCAACCGGGACTAGCGGGAGTTCGGTTCTTC. This sequence encodes CASSQPGLAGVRFF.

The chain joins TRBV12-3 or TRBV12-4 to TRBJ2-1, with 10 bases fitting TRBD1. Trimming at V came to 6 bases and at J to 3 bases, leaving 14 bases not matched to a gene. The CDR3 covers 18 residues. The CDR3, as DNA: TGTGCCAGCAGAGATACTCCGGGACAGGGGTCCAACTACAATGAGCAGTTCTTC. This gives the protein CASRDTPGQGSNYNEQFF.

This clonotype has just a few counts. This sequence joins TRBV18 and TRBJ2-5, with D hard to call. The CDR3 loop spans 14 amino acids. The V gene lost 1 base and the J gene lost 2 bases, with 8 bases spanning the gap. CDR1 is KGHSH and CDR2 is LQKENI in the germline V gene. As DNA, the CDR3 is TGTGCCAGCTCACCACTCAGCGCACAAGAGACCCAGTACTTC. Protein: CASSPLSAQETQYF.